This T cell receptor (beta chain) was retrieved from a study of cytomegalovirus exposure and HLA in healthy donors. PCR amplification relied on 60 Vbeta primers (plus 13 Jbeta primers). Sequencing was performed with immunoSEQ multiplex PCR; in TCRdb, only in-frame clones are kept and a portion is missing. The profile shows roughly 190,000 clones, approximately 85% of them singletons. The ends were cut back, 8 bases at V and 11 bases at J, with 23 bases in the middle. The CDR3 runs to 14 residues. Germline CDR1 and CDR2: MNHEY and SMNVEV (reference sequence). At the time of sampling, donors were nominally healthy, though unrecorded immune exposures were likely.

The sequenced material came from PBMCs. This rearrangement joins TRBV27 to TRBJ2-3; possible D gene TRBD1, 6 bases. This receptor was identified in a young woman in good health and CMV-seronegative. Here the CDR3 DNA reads TGTGCCAGCGGGGGCTCGTCGGGACGGGTGGAGCAGTATTTT. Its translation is CASGGSSGRVEQYF.